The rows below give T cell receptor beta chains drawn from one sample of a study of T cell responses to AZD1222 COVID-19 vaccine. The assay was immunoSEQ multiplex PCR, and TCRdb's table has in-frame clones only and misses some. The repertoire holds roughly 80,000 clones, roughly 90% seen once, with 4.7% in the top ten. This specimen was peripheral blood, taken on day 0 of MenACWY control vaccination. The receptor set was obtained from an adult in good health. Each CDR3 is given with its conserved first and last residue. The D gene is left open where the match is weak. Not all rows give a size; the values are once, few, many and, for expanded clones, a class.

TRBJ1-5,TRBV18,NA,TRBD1,CASSPGQGTYSNQPQHF,TGTGCCAGCTCACCGGGACAGGGAACGTATAGCAATCAGCCCCAGCATTTT
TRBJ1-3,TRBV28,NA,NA,CASSLRGPGNTIYF,TGTGCCAGCAGTTTGCGGGGGCCGGGAAACACCATATATTTT
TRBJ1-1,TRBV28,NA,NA,CASSSRRSGAAFF,TGTGCCAGCAGTTCCAGACGCTCGGGGGCAGCTTTCTTT
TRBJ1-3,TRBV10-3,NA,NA,CAISEATGIGNTIYF,TGTGCCATCAGTGAGGCCACAGGGATTGGAAACACCATATATTTT
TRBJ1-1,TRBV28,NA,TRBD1,CASSLTGVIMNTEAFF,TGTGCCAGCAGTTTGACAGGGGTCATCATGAACACTGAAGCTTTCTTT
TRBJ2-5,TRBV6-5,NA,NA,CATMVAGGAGETHYF,NA
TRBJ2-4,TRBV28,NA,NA,CASSFLFRGNRYF,TGTGCCAGCAGTTTCTTGTTTCGCGGTAATAGGTACTTC
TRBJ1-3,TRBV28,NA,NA,CASNPGGSGNTIYF,TGTGCCAGCAACCCGGGGGGTTCTGGAAACACCATATATTTT
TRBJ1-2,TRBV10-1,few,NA,CASSSGHSYGYTF,TGCGCCAGCAGTTCGGGACATTCCTATGGCTACACCTTC
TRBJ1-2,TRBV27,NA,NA,CASSLRLSGVGYGYTF,TGTGCCAGCAGTCTCCGACTCTCAGGGGTCGGCTATGGCTACACCTTC
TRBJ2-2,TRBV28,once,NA,CASEAANTGELFF,TGTGCCAGTGAGGCAGCGAACACCGGGGAGCTGTTTTTT